This passage covers 3 T cell receptor beta chains from one sample sequenced in a study of naive and memory T cell subsets (dated by TCRdb to about 2017). The receptor library was made with UMI-ligation and nested PCR. Sequenced using an Illumina MiSeq. To cover both TRBC1 and TRBC2, the beta constant-region primer consisted of an equimolar mix of two oligonucleotides. The raw public data were reprocessed by TCRdb itself: fastp quality trimming at Q25, MiXCR clonotype calling, in-frame beta chains only. Entries are consolidated by CDR3 protein sequence, retaining the most common genes and DNA. The sample table holds tens of thousands of distinct CDR3 sequences, of which 13% were seen once. Together, the top ten hold more than 20% of the sample. Sequencing was done on a sample of effector memory CD4+ T cells from blood. Sample cell subset or site, as interpreted from the label and publication: effector memory, CD45RA- CD27-. These receptors originate from a human donor in good health.

The V and J genes are TRBV20-1 and TRBJ2-3; D remains ambiguous. The length of the CDR3 is 14 residues. CDR1 and CDR2 from the germline V gene are DFQATT and SNEGSKA (reference sequence). Trimming shortened V by 1 base and J by 3 bases, and 11 bases separated the two germline ends. CDR3: CSARGRLGTDTQYF. The CDR3 DNA reads as TGCAGTGCTAGAGGGCGGCTAGGGACAGATACGCAGTATTTT.

This clonotype showed up many times. The chain recombines TRBV7-8 with TRBJ2-3; no reliable D call. The germline CDR1 and CDR2 sequences are SGHVS and FQNEAQ. This CDR3 contains 13 residues. V lost 0 bases and J lost 6, with 7 bases in between. CDR3 residues: CASSLAEWDTQYF. The CDR3 DNA sequence: TGTGCCAGCAGCTTAGCGGAGTGGGATACGCAGTATTTT.

V usage is TRBV19 and J usage is TRBJ2-7, with no clear D. Trimming pared 1 base from V and 2 bases from J, leaving 12 bases between. Germline V CDR1 and CDR2: LNHDA, SQIVND (reference sequence). The CDR3 totals 15 residues. In nucleotides, the CDR3 is TGTGCCAGTAGTATAGCCCCGGGTGAGACCTACGAGCAGTACTTC. This sequence encodes CASSIAPGETYEQYF. The variable domain in full, with the rest retrieved from reference TRBV19 and TRBJ2-7, is DGGITQSPKYLFRKEGQNVTLSCEQNLNHDAMYWYRQDPGQGLRLIYYSQIVNDFQKGDIAEGYSVSREKKESFPLTVTSAQKNPTAFYLCASSIAPGETYEQYFGPGTRLTVT.